What follows describes a single T cell receptor (beta chain). Assay used: immunoSEQ multiplex PCR; TCRdb lists only in-frame clones, some missing. Here the sample spans tens of thousands of clones, about nine tenths being singletons. These data belong to a study of T cell changes during pregnancy in multiple sclerosis. Trimming took 4 bases from V and 7 from J, leaving 16 bases between them. There are 14 residues in the CDR3. The germline gives CDR1 LGHNA, CDR2 YNFKEQ. The sequences come from peripheral blood, collected after pregnancy. V is TRBV4-2 and J is TRBJ1-1; a weak D match, TRBD1 (5 bases). The clonotype originates from a female donor in good health, enrolled as a control in a pregnancy study. The CDR3 protein is CASSLGTGASEAFF. The CDR3, as DNA: TGTGCCAGCAGCCTCGGGACGGGAGCCAGTGAAGCTTTCTTT.